The T cell receptor (beta chain) under discussion was sequenced for a study of shared clonotypes between healthy human individuals. Study-level results: In a handful of donors, around 5% of naive CD4 clonotypes appeared in common.

Naive CD8 cells, CD45RO-negative and positively selected for CCR7, excluded terminally differentiated effector memory CD45RA+ cells. CDR1 SGDLS and CDR2 YYNGEE come from the germline V gene. The V end lost 0 bases, the J end lost 7 bases, and 11 bases lay between the germline ends. The CDR3 sequence is 13 residues long. Sorted-subset replicate PCRs used approximately 190 ng of genomic DNA. This amount corresponded to 30,000 to 35,000 T cell genomes. Original handling: Junction-only sequences without quality scores came from ImmunoSEQ, so filtering differed. Sequencing was performed with immunoSEQ multiplex PCR; in TCRdb, only in-frame clones are kept and a portion is missing. V and J calls and clone size are given by that table; D and trimming were obtained from the DNA. This table holds about 2,100,000 clones, 85% to 95% found once. Comment on this clone: Its antigen is unidentified.

This clonotype was obtained from a man aged 18 to 29 in good health. Some clones in this sample may be carry-over from other donors' samples. Sequenced: naive CD8+ T cells from PBMCs. The rearrangement links TRBV9 to TRBJ2-7; D might be TRBD1 (5 bases). CDR3 sequence: CASSVVMRQEQYF. DNA for the CDR3: TGTGCCAGCAGCGTAGTGATGAGACAGGAGCAGTACTTC.